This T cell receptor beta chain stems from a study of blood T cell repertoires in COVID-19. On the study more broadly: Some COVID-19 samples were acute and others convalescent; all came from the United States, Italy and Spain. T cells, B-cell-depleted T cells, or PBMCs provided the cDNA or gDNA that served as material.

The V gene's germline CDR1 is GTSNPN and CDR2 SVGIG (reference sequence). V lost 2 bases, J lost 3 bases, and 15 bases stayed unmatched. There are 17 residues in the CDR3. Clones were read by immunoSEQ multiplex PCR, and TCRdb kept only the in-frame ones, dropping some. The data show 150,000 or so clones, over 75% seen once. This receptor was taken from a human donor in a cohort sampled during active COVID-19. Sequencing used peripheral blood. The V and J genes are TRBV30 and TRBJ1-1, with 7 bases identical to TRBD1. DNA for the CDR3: TGTGCCTGGAGTAGAAGACAGGGAGGATTAGATGACACTGAAGCTTTCTTT. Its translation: CAWSRRQGGLDDTEAFF.